This T cell receptor beta chain was sequenced during a study of Graves' ophthalmopathy and Graves' hyperthyroidism. If patients had other autoimmune diseases, uncontrolled infections, pregnancy or lactation, they were excluded. This clonotype was picked up many times. Its antigen remains unidentified. General observations from the study: The authors also found most expanded thyroid clonotypes above 0.001 frequency in blood.

Amplification of the TCR beta CDR3 regions used RNA transcripts (as template). Second-round multiplex PCR followed a first-round RT-PCR using HTBI primers. Using its own MiXCR run on the multiplex PCR reads, TCRdb lists one record per CDR3 protein. The sample lists about 400,000 distinct CDR3 sequences, about 18% occurring once. The TCR originated in a woman in her late teens or twenties with Graves' ophthalmopathy. The sample comprised peripheral blood.

The CDR3 sequence: CASSTGTGGSPLHF. For the CDR3, the DNA is TGTGCCAGTAGTACCGGGACAGGGGGTTCACCCCTCCACTTT. The chain links TRBV19 to TRBJ1-6; TRBD1 matches at 11 bases. Trimming took 4 bases from V and 9 from J; bases not matched to a gene: 2. Germline CDR1 LNHDA, CDR2 SQIVND (reference sequence). The CDR3 spans 14 residues.